Presented here are 5 T cell receptor beta chains from one specimen sequenced in a study of T cell clones after liver transplantation. Generated by immunoSEQ multiplex PCR, the TCRdb table keeps only in-frame clones and is missing some. The data contain roughly 100,000 clones, under 90% of them seen just once; the ten biggest clones take up approximately 3%. The sequencing here drew on CD4+ T cells from blood, taken 47 months after liver transplant. The receptors come from a human patient who received a liver transplant. The graft donor may have contributed some T cells.

The chain recombines TRBV29-1 with TRBJ1-5, with 10 bases fitting TRBD1. The J segment lost 3 bases and the V segment lost 7 bases, leaving 9 bases of the junction unmatched. Germline V gene sequence: CDR1 SQVTM, CDR2 ANQGSEA. The CDR3 has 15 residues. CDR3 DNA: TGCAGCGCCCTATTGGGACAGGGGTACAATCAGCCCCAGCATTTT. Protein product: CSALLGQGYNQPQHF.

This clone appeared a few times. The chain uses TRBV7-2 and TRBJ1-1; tentatively, D is TRBD1 (5 bases). This CDR3 region has 12 residues. Looked up from germline, CDR1 is SGHTA and CDR2 is FQGNSA. With 5 bases removed from V and 10 bases from J, the gap between germline ends came to 14 bases. CDR3 protein: CASSHRAGSAFF. As DNA, the CDR3 is TGTGCCAGCAGCCATCGGGCAGGGTCAGCTTTCTTT.

This chain links TRBV27 with TRBJ1-6; no firm D call. This CDR3 is built from 15 residues. Germline V CDR1 and CDR2: MNHEY, SMNVEV (reference sequence). With 2 bases removed from V and 7 bases from J, the gap between germline ends came to 12 bases. The CDR3 sequence: CASSLGGQRNSPLHF. DNA of the CDR3: TGTGCCAGCAGTTTAGGTGGTCAGAGGAATTCACCCCTCCACTTT.

This clone showed up just a few times. The chain joins TRBV4-3 to TRBJ1-5, with D possibly matching TRBD1 (6 bases). The ends were cut back, 4 bases at V and 7 bases at J, with 14 bases in the middle. The germline gives CDR1 LGHNA, CDR2 YSLEER. The CDR3 is 14 amino acids. This CDR3 reads CASSPRGGRQPQHF. CDR3 DNA sequence: TGCGCCAGCAGCCCGAGGGGGGGTAGGCAGCCCCAGCATTTT.

This chain uses TRBV9 with TRBJ1-2; 7 positions match TRBD1. The ends lost 4 bases at V and 5 bases at J; junction bases unmatched: 8. Germline CDR1 is SGDLS and CDR2 is YYNGEE. CDR3 length: 14 amino acids. CDR3 amino acids: CASSTGTARYGYTF. The DNA for the CDR3 is TGTGCCAGCAGCACCGGGACAGCAAGGTATGGCTACACCTTC.